This TCR beta chain was identified during a study of shared clonotypes between healthy human individuals. Trimming pared 6 bases from V and 4 bases from J, leaving 14 bases between. Germline values: CDR1 SGHDT, CDR2 YYEEEE. The CDR3 consists of 14 residues. Broader study findings: About 4.5% of naive CD4 clonotypes were common to a few donors. The study generally estimated greater richness for naive than memory subsets.

With respect to this clone: Antigen: not known.

Across several immunoSEQ plates, the genomic DNA of each subset was split evenly. Each sorted subset replicate got 200 ng genomic DNA, 30,000 or so genomes. Sequenced by immunoSEQ multiplex PCR; TCRdb stores in-frame clones only, minus some. The table records roughly 2.5 million clones, roughly nine tenths of them present only once. The clonotype comes from a man younger than 35 in good health. Sample: naive CD4+ T cells sorted from blood. Regarding subset: CD45RA+ positively selected. The rearrangement joins TRBV5-6 to TRBJ1-3; a weak D match, TRBD1 (5 bases). For the CDR3, the DNA is TGTGCCAGCAACCGGGGGGGAGTCGGAAACACCATATATTTT. Amino acids: CASNRGGVGNTIYF. Variable domain in full (rest from reference TRBV5-6 and TRBJ1-3): DAGVTQSPTHLIKTRGQQVTLRCSPKSGHDTVSWYQQALGQGPQFIFQYYEEEERQRGNFPDRFSGHQFPNYSSELNVNALLLGDSALYLCASNRGGVGNTIYFGEGSWLTVV.